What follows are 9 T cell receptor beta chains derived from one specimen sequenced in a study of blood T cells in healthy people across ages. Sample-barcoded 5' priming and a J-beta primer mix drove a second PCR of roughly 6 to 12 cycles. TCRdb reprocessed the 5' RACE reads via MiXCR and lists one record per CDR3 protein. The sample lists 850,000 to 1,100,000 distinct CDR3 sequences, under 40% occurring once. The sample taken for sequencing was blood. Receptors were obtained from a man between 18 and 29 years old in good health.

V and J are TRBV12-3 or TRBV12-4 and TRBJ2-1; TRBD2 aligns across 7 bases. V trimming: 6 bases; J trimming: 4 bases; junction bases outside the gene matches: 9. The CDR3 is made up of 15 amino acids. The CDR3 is CASSPMSGAYNEQFF. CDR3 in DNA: TGTGCCAGCAGCCCAATGAGCGGGGCTTACAATGAGCAGTTCTTC.

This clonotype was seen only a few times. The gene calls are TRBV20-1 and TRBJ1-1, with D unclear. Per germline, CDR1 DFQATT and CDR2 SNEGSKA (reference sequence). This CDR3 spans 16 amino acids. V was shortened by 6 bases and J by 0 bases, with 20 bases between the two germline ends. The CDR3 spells CSAPKVKGRLNTEAFF. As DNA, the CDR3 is TGCAGTGCCCCTAAAGTCAAAGGGCGATTGAACACTGAAGCTTTCTTT.

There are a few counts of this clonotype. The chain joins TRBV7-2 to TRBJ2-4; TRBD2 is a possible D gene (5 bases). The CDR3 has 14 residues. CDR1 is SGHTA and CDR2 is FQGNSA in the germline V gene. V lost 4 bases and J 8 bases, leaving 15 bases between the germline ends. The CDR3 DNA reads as TGTGCCAGCAGCTCCCCGGGGTTGAGGGACATTCAGTACTTC. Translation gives CASSSPGLRDIQYF.

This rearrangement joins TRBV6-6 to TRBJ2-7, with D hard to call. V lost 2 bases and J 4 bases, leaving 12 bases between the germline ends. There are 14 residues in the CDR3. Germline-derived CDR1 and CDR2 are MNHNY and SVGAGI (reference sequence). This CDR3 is CASSYDKGPYEQYF. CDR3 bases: TGTGCCAGCAGTTACGATAAAGGGCCTTACGAGCAGTACTTC.

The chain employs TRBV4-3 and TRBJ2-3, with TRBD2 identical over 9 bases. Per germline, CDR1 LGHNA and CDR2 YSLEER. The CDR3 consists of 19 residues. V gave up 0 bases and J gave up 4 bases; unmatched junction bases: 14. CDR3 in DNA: TGCGCCAGCAGCCAAGATTTGGGGCGGGGGGGTGGAAGTGCAGATACGCAGTATTTT. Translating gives CASSQDLGRGGGSADTQYF.

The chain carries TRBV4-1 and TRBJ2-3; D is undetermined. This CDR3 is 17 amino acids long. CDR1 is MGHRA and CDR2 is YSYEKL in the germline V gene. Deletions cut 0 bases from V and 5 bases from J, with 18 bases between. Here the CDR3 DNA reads TGCGCCAGCAGCCAAGACGCAGCAGGTATAGTGGTAGATACGCAGTATTTT. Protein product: CASSQDAAGIVVDTQYF.

As DNA, the CDR3 is TGTGCCAGCAGCCATAAGAACTACGAGCAGTACTTC. The encoded protein is CASSHKNYEQYF. The V call is TRBV4-2, the J call TRBJ2-4; no clear D. The J call is uncertain, as TRBJ2-7 better fits the DNA end. CDR1 is LGHNA, CDR2 YNFKEQ, per germline. The length of the CDR3 is 12 residues.

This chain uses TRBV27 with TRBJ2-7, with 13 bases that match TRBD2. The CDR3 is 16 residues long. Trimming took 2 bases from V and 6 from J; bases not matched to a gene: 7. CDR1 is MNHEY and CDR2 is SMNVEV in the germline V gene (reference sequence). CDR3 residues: CASSLGTSGGASEQYF. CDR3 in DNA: TGTGCCAGCAGTTTAGGTACTAGCGGGGGGGCGTCCGAGCAGTACTTC.

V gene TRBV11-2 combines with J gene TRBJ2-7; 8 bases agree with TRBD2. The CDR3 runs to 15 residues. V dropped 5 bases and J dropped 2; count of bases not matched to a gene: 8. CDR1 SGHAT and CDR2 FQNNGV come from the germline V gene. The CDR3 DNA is TGTGCCAGCAGCCCCCTGGGACTAGTAGCCTACGAGCAGTACTTC. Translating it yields CASSPLGLVAYEQYF.